Reported below is one T cell receptor beta chain. Its specificity is unknown. This sample stems from a study of long-term antiretroviral therapy in people with HIV. Study results and limitations: The repertoire was dominated at all time points by clones expanded before ART. Specimens of blood were obtained during about 2003 to 2017, possibly under older ART regimens. Despite increasing after ART, diversity remained lower than that of transplant donor controls. Researchers lacked any data on ART adherence, viral resistance or therapy changes.

Per the germline V gene, CDR1 is SGHTA and CDR2 is FQGNSA. V lost 2 bases and J 2 bases, leaving 13 bases between the germline ends. The CDR3 has 15 residues. It was version v3.0 of the immunoSEQ assay that was run at survey level. Sequenced by immunoSEQ multiplex PCR; TCRdb stores in-frame clones only, minus some. The profile shows about 20,000 clones, 78% of them singletons. This receptor was identified in a woman aged 50 to 65 with HIV. The J gene is TRBJ2-7, the V gene TRBV7-2; D is possibly TRBD1 or TRBD2 (5 bases each). This material consisted of unsorted PBMCs, taken 0.3 years after starting antiretroviral therapy. The CDR3 coding sequence is TGTGCCAGCAGCTTATATCCAGGGAGCACCTACGAGCAGTACTTC. Its protein is CASSLYPGSTYEQYF.